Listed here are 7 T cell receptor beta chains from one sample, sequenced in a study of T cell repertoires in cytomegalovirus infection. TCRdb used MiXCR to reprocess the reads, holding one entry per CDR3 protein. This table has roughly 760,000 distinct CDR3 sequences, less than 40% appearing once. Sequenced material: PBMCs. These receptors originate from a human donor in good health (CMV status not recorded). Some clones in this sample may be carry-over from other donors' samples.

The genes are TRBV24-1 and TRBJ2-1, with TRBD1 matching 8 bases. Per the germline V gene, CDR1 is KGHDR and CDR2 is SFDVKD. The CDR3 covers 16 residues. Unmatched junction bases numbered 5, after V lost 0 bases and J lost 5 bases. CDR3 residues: CATSDLGRGLDNEQFF. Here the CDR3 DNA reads TGTGCCACCAGTGATTTGGGCAGGGGGCTTGACAATGAGCAGTTCTTC.

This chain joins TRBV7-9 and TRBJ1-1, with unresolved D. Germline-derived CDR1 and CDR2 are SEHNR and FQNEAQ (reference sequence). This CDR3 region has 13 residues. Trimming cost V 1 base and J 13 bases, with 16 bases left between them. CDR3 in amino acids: CASSLDVNTKVFF. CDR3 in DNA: TGTGCCAGCAGCTTAGACGTGAACACTAAAGTTTTCTTT.

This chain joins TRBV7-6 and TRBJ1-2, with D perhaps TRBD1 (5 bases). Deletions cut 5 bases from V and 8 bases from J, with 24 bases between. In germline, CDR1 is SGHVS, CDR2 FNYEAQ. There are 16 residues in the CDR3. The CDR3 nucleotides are TGTGCCAGCAGCCCAGAGGTGGACGGCGCGTCAGGGGGCTACACCTTC. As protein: CASSPEVDGASGGYTF.

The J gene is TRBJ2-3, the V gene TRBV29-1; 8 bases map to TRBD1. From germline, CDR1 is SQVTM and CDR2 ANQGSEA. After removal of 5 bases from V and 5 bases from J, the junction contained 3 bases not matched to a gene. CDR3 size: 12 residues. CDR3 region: CSVQGAGDTQYF. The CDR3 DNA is TGCAGCGTTCAGGGGGCGGGAGATACGCAGTATTTT.

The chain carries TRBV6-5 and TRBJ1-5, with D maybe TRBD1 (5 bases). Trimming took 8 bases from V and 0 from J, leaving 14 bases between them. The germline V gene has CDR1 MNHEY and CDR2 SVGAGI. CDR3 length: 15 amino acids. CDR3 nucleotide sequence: TGTGCCAGCCGGAGCGGGGGTTATAGCAATCAGCCCCAGCATTTT. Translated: CASRSGGYSNQPQHF.

The CDR3 region is CASSGGPGQGANEQFF. For the CDR3, the DNA is TGCGCCAGCAGCGGGGGTCCGGGACAGGGGGCGAATGAGCAGTTCTTC. The chain joins TRBV5-1 to TRBJ2-1; 12 bases agree with TRBD1. CDR1 is SGHRS and CDR2 is YFSETQ in the germline V gene. The CDR3 covers 16 residues. The junction had 9 bases not matched to a gene; V was cut back by 4 bases and J by 7 bases.

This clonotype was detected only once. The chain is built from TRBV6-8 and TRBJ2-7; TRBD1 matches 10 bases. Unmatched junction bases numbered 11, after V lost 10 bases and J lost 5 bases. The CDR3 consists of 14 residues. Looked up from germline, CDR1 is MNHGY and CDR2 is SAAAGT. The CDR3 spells CATGWTGGMNEQYF. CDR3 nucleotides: TGTGCCACAGGATGGACAGGGGGGATGAACGAGCAGTACTTC.